This T cell receptor (beta chain) was captured in a study of Ad26.COV2.S vaccination and SARS-CoV-2 variants. As for the study in general: Within the COV1001 Ad26.COV2.S trial arm, the donor was enrolled.

Treatment indicated: about 20 received Ad26.COV2.S at low or high dose, single or two shots; roughly five received placebo; per-sample allocation not given. Samples analyzed were those drawn on day 63 after the first vaccine or placebo injection. TCRdb keeps only in-frame clones here, not all; method: immunoSEQ multiplex PCR. The profile shows around 450,000 clones, more than 75% of them singletons. The CDR3 runs 16 residues. The ends were cut back, 3 bases at V and 9 bases at J, with 21 bases in the middle. Germline CDR1 reads LNHDA; CDR2 reads SQIVND (reference sequence). This clone was picked up a small number of times.

The material sequenced was peripheral blood, taken in a trial of Ad26.COV2.S vaccine versus placebo. The origin of this receptor is a person aged 18 to 59 who received the Ad26.COV2.S COVID-19 vaccine or a placebo. This chain links TRBV19 with TRBJ1-5; D not certain. CDR3 in amino acids: CASSILGTVSLRPQHF. For the CDR3, the DNA is TGTGCCAGTAGTATTCTGGGTACGGTCTCCCTACGGCCCCAGCATTTT.